This TCR beta chain was captured by sequencing in a study of T-cell memory formation after mild COVID-19. Study-wide background: TCR clustering was largely donor specific.

V gave up 0 bases and J gave up 4 bases, with 9 bases separating them. Germline V gene lookup returns CDR1 SGHRS and CDR2 YFSETQ. There are 14 residues in the CDR3. This clonotype turned up a few times. 5'RACE, which relied on constant-segment primers, yielded TCR alpha and TCR beta cDNA libraries carrying sample barcodes and UMIs. TCRdb ran MiXCR on the 5' RACE reads and lists one entry per CDR3 protein. The table lists hundreds of thousands of distinct CDR3 sequences, 17% of them singletons. The chain is built from TRBV5-1 and TRBJ2-3, with D possibly TRBD2 on 5 matching bases. What was sequenced was PBMCs or a T cell subset sorted from them (not recorded which). The receptor was derived from an adult woman who had mild COVID-19 (a few samples of this study predate the infection). Cell type and time point are not known. CDR3 coding DNA: TGCGCCAGCAGCTTGGCTAGCCATCCAGATACGCAGTATTTT. As protein: CASSLASHPDTQYF.